The present T cell receptor (beta chain) was sequenced within a study of early T cells in non-severe SARS-CoV-2 infection. TCRdb independently ran MiXCR on the 5' RACE reads; one entry per CDR3 protein. The table lists 75,000 to 80,000 distinct CDR3 sequences, roughly 12% of them singletons. This clonotype appeared many times. Material: whole blood, obtained at baseline. The sequence came from an adult who was a healthcare worker with PCR-confirmed SARS-CoV-2 infection or an uninfected control (not recorded which).

CDR3: CASSLRSGSPLHF. The CDR3 DNA sequence: TGTGCCAGCAGCTTGCGGTCGGGTTCACCCCTCCACTTT. The genes are TRBV5-4 and TRBJ1-6; D is undetermined. The CDR3 loop spans 13 amino acids. V was clipped by 1 base and J by 9 bases, with 8 bases between them. Germline CDR1 is SGHNT and CDR2 is YYREEE (reference sequence).